The text below deals with one TCR beta chain. This entry comes from a study of shared T cell receptors in the human thymus. TCRdb keeps only in-frame clones here, not all; method: immunoSEQ multiplex PCR. The sample includes some 700,000 clones, roughly 90% of them seen just once. The CDR3 is 13 residues long. The germline CDR1 and CDR2 sequences are SGHRS and YFSETQ. J lost 2 bases, V lost 5 bases, and 1 base had no gene match. The same sample was also used in a study of human thymus T cells. From that report: Thymus specimens were resections from corrective heart surgery.

Sequencing was performed on thymocytes. The genes are TRBV5-1 and TRBJ1-1, with 9 bases fitting TRBD1. The sequence came from a boy less than two years old with a congenital heart defect. DNA for the CDR3: TGCGCCAGCAGGGACAGGGGAAACACTGAAGCTTTCTTT. Translation gives CASRDRGNTEAFF. The entire variable domain, with the rest obtained from reference TRBV5-1 and TRBJ1-1, is as follows: KAGVTQTPRYLIKTRGQQVTLSCSPISGHRSVSWYQQTPGQGLQFLFEYFSETQRNKGNFPGRFSGRQFSNSRSEMNVSTLELGDSALYLCASRDRGNTEAFFGQGTRLTVV.